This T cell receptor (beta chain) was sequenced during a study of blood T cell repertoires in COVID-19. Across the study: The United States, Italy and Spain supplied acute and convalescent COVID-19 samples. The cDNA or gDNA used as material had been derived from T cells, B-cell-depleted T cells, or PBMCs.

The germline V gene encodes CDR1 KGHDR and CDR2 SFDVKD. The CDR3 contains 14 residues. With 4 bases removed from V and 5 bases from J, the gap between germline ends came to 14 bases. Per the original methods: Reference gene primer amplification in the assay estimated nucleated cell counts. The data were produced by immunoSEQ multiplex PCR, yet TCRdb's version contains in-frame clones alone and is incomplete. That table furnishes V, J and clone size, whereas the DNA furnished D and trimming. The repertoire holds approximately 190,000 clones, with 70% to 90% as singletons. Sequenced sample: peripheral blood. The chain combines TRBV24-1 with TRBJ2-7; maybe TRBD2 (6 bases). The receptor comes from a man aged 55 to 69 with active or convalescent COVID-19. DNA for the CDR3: TGTGCCACCAGTGACCCGGGTTGGGGGGACGAGCAGTACTTC. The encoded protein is CATSDPGWGDEQYF.